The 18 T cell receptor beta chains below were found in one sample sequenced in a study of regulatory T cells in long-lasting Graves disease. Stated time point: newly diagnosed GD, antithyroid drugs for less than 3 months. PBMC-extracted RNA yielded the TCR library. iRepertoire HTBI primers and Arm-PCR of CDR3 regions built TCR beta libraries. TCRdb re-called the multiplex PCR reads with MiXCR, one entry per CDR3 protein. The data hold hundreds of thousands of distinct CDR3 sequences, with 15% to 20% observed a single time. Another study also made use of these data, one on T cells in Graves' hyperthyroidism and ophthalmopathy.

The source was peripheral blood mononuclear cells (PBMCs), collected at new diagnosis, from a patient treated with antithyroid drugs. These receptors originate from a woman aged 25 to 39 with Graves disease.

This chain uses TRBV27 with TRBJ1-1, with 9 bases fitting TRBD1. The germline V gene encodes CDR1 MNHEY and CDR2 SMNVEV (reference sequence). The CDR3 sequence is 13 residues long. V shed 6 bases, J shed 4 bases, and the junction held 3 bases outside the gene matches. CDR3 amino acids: CASRGQGPTEAFF. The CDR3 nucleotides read TGTGCCAGCAGAGGACAGGGGCCCACTGAAGCTTTCTTT.

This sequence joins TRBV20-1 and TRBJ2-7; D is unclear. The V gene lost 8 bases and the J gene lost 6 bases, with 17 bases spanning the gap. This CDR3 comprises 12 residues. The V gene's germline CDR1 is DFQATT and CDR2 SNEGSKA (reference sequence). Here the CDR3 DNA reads TGCAGTTCAGACTTCGGTCCGAGCGAGCAGTACTTC. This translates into CSSDFGPSEQYF.

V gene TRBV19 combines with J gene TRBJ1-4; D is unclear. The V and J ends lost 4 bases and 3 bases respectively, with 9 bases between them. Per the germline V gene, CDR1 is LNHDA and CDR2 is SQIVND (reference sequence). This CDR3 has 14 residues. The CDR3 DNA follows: TGTGCCAGTAGTACGAAGATCCCTAATGAAAAACTGTTTTTT. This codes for CASSTKIPNEKLFF.

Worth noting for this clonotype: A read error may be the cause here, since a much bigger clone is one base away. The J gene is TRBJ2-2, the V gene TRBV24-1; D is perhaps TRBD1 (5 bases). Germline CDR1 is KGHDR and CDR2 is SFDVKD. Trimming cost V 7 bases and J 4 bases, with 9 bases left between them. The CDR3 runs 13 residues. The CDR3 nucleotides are TGTGCCACCAGCAGGACACCCACCGGGGAGCTGTTTTTT. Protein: CATSRTPTGELFF.

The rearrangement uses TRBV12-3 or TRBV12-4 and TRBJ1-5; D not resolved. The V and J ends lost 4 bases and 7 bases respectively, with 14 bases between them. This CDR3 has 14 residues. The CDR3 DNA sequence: TGTGCCAGCAGTTACATGGGATGGGAGCAGCCCCAGCATTTT. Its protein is CASSYMGWEQPQHF.

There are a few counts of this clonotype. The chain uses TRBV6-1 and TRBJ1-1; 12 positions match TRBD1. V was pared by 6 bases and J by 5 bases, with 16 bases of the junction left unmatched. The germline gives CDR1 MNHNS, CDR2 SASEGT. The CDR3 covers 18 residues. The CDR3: CASRNTTRDRGRRTEAFF. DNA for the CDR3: TGTGCCAGCAGGAACACTACCCGGGACAGGGGGCGCCGAACTGAAGCTTTCTTT.

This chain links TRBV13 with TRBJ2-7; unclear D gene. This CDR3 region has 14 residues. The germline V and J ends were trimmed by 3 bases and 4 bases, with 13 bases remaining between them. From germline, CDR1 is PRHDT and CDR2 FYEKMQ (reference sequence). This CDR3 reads CASSFGPQPYEQYF. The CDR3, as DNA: TGTGCCAGCAGCTTTGGGCCCCAACCTTACGAGCAGTACTTC.

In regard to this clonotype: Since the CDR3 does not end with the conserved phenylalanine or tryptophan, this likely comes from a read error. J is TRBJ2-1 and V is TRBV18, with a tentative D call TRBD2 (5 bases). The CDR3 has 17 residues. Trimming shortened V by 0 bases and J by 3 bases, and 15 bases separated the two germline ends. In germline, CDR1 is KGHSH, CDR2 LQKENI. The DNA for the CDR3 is TGTGCCAGCTCACCACCAACGGCACTAGACGGCTACAATGAGCAGTTCCTC. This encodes CASSPPTALDGYNEQFL.

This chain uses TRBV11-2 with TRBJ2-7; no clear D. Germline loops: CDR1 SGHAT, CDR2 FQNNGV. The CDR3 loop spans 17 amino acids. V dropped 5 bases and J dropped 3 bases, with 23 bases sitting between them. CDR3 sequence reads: CASSRWRHNSPLYEQYF. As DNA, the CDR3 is TGTGCCAGCAGCCGATGGCGCCATAACTCACCCCTCTACGAGCAGTACTTC.

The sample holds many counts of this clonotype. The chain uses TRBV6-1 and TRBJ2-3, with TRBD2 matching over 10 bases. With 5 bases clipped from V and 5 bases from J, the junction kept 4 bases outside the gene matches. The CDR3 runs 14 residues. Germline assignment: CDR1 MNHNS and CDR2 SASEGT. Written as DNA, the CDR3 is TGTGCCAGCAGTCTAGCGGGAGTGAGAGATACGCAGTATTTT. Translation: CASSLAGVRDTQYF.

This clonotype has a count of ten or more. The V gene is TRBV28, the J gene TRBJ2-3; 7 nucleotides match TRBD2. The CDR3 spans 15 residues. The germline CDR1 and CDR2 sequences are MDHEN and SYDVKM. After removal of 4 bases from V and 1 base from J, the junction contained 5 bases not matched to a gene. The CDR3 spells CASSSRRGGTDTQYF. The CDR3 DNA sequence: TGTGCCAGCAGTTCCCGCCGGGGGGGCACAGATACGCAGTATTTT.

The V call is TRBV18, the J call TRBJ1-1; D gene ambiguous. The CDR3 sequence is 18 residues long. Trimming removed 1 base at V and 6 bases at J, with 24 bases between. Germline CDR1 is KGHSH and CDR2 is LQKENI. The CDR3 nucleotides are TGTGCCAGCTCACCACTCGGGTCTGGGAGGTTTCAACTGGCTGAAGCTTTCTTT. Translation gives CASSPLGSGRFQLAEAFF.

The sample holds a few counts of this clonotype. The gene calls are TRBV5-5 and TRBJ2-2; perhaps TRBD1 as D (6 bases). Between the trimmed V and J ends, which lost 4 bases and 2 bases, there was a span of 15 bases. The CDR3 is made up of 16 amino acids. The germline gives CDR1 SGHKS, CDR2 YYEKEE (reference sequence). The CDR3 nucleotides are TGTGCCAGCAGCAACCACGGGACACCAAACACCGGGGAGCTGTTTTTT. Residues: CASSNHGTPNTGELFF.

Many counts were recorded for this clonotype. The CDR3 sequence is CASSHRDRGRETQYF. The CDR3 region has the DNA TGTGCCAGCAGCCACCGGGACAGGGGGCGAGAGACCCAGTACTTC. The V and J genes are TRBV11-1 and TRBJ2-5, with 12 nucleotides matching TRBD1. Germline V gene sequence: CDR1 SGHAT, CDR2 FQDESV (reference sequence). J lost 4 bases, V lost 5 bases, and 5 bases had no gene match. This CDR3 is 15 amino acids long.

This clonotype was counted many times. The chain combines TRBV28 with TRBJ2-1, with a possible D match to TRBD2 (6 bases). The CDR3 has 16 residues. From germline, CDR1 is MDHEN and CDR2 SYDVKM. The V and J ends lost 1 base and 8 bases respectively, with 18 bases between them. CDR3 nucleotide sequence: TGTGCCAGCAGTTTATTGGCGGGAAGGGAAATAGATGAGCAGTTCTTC. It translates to CASSLLAGREIDEQFF.

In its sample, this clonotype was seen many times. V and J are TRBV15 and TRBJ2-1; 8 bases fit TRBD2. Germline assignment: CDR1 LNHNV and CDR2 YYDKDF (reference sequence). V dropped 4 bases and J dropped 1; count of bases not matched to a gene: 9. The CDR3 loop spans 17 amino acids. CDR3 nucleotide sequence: TGTGCCACCAGCACGGGAGGGACCTTCCGTTCCTACAATGAGCAGTTCTTC. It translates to CATSTGGTFRSYNEQFF.

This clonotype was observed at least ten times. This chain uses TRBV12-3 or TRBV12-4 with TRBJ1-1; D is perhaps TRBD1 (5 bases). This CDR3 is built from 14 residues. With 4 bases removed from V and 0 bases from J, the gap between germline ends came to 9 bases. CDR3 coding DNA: TGTGCCAGCAGTTCGACAGCCATGAACACTGAAGCTTTCTTT. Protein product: CASSSTAMNTEAFF.

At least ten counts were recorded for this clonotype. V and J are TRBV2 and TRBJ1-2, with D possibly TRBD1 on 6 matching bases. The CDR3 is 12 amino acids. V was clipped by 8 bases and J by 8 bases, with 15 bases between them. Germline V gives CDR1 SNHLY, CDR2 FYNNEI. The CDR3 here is CASLGQSLGYTF. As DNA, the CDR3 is TGTGCCAGCTTAGGACAGAGCCTCGGCTACACCTTC.